This TCR beta chain was observed in a study of blood T cell repertoires in COVID-19. The data were produced by immunoSEQ multiplex PCR, yet TCRdb's version contains in-frame clones alone and is incomplete. There are about 160,000 clones in the sample; approximately 84% occur only once, and 20% to 25% lies in the top ten. The V segment lost 6 bases and the J segment 2 bases; nucleotides outside the gene matches: 17. From germline, CDR1 is LNHDA and CDR2 SQIVND (reference sequence). The CDR3 covers 18 residues. The sequenced sample consisted of peripheral blood. This sequence originates from a woman aged 80 or older with acute or convalescent COVID-19. The V gene is TRBV19, the J gene TRBJ2-3; TRBD2 aligns across 7 bases. CDR3 in amino acids: CASRGRAGDNQVTDTQYF. CDR3 nucleotide sequence: TGTGCCAGTAGGGGGAGGGCAGGAGATAATCAAGTCACAGATACGCAGTATTTT.